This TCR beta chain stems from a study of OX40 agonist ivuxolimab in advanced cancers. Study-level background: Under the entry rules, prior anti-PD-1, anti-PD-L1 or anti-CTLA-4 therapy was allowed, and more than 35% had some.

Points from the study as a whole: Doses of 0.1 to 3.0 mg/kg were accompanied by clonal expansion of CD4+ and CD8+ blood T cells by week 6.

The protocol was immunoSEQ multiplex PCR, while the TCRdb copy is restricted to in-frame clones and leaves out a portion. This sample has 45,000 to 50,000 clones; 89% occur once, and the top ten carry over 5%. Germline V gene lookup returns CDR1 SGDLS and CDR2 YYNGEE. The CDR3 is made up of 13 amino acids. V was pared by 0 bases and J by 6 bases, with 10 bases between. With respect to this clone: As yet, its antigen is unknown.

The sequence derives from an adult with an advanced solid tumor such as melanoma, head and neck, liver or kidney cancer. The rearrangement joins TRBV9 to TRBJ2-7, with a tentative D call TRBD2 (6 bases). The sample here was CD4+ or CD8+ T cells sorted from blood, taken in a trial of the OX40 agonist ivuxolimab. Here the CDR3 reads CASSVALGGEQYV. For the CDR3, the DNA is TGTGCCAGCAGCGTAGCATTGGGAGGCGAGCAGTACGTC.